Listed below are T cell receptor beta chains from one sample, sequenced in a study of shared clonotypes between healthy human individuals. Sequencing used immunoSEQ multiplex PCR; TCRdb keeps in-frame clones, though not all of them. The sample holds some 2.1 million clones, 95% seen once. The specimen was naive CD4+ T cells sorted from blood. The receptors originated from a man between 18 and 35 years old in good health. Both conserved end residues are part of each CDR3. Each record gives: D gene, clone size, J gene, V gene, CDR3 DNA, CDR3 protein. The D gene is left open where the match is weak. Some rows mark clone size as missing; the rest say once, few, many or name a class of expanded clone.

>-|once|TRBJ2-7|TRBV29-1
TGCAGCGCCCCCAGGGCAGGCTACGAGCAGTACTTC
CSAPRAGYEQYF
>-|-|TRBJ1-1|TRBV6-5
TGTGCCAGCAGTGGAGGCACTGAAGCTTTCTTT
CASSGGTEAFF
>TRBD1|-|TRBJ1-1|TRBV7-2
TGTGCCAGCAGCCTGGACAGGGTGAACACTGAAGCTTTCTTT
CASSLDRVNTEAFF
>-|once|TRBJ1-4|TRBV5-1
TGCGCCAGCAGCTTTAGCGCAACTAATGAAAAACTGTTTTTT
CASSFSATNEKLFF
>-|-|TRBJ2-5|TRBV7-7
TGTGCTAGCAGCTTAGGATTCGGGGCCTTTCAAGAGACCCAGTACTTC
CASSLGFGAFQETQYF
>TRBD1|many|TRBJ1-1|TRBV4-3
TGCGCCAGCAGCCAAGATAAAACTATACAGGGGGCTTTCTTT
CASSQDKTIQGAFF
>-|-|TRBJ2-7|TRBV6-6
TGTGCCTCGAAAAGGGCCAGTGGCGAGCAGTACTTC
CASKRASGEQYF
>-|-|TRBJ1-4|TRBV30
TGTGCCTGGAGTGGCAGACGGAAAGAAAAACTGTTTTTT
CAWSGRRKEKLFF
>-|-|TRBJ2-1|TRBV6-6
TGTGCCAGCAGTTACTCTTCCTACAATGAGCAGTTCTTC
CASSYSSYNEQFF
>-|-|TRBJ2-2|TRBV10-3
TGTGCCATCACACGGACGAAACAGGGGAACACCGGGGAGCTGTTTTTT
CAITRTKQGNTGELFF
>TRBD2|-|TRBJ2-7|TRBV7-2
TGTGCCAGCAGCTTAGGGCTAGCGGGAAGAGATTACGAGCAGTACTTC
CASSLGLAGRDYEQYF
>-|-|TRBJ1-6|TRBV10-3
TGTGCCATCAGTGAGTCGCAGGGAATCGCACCCCTCCACTTT
CAISESQGIAPLHF
>-|-|TRBJ1-2|TRBV19
TGTGCCAGTAGTTTTTGGGCAGGGGGCTACACCTTC
CASSFWAGGYTF
>-|-|TRBJ1-3|TRBV4-2
TGTGCCAGCAGCCAGACCGGGCCAGACAACACCATATATTTT
CASSQTGPDNTIYF
>-|-|TRBJ1-1|TRBV5-1
TGCGCCAGCAGCTTGTCCGCTGACACTGAAGCTTTCTTT
CASSLSADTEAFF
>-|once|TRBJ2-4|TRBV5-6
TGTGCCAGCAGCTCCGAGGGAGCCCTAAAAAACATTCAGTACTTC
CASSSEGALKNIQYF
>-|-|TRBJ1-1|TRBV10-1
TGCGCCAGCTCAGGCAGCCTGGGTACTGAAGCTTTCTTT
CASSGSLGTEAFF
>TRBD1|-|TRBJ2-7|TRBV27
TGTGCCAGCAGTTCACGGACAGGAGAAGGGTACGAGCAGTACTTC
CASSSRTGEGYEQYF
>TRBD1|-|TRBJ2-5|TRBV5-1
TGCGCCAGCAGCTTGGGGACAGGATACGAGACCCAGTACTTC
CASSLGTGYETQYF
>TRBD2|-|TRBJ2-5|TRBV5-1
TGCGCCAGCAGCTCCGGACTAGCGGGAGGAGAGACCCAGTACTTC
CASSSGLAGGETQYF